These 15 T cell receptor beta chains originate from one sample sequenced in a study of response to subunit inactivated influenza vaccine. TCRdb itself ran the RT-PCR reads through MiXCR, one entry per CDR3 protein. The table has hundreds of thousands of distinct CDR3 sequences, 12% to 15% seen once. The sequencing here drew on PBMCs from blood, taken 14 to 15 days before vaccination. These receptor sequences come from a man aged 50-60 years who received an inactivated influenza vaccine.

The V gene is TRBV28, the J gene TRBJ2-7; no clear D. The V gene's germline CDR1 is MDHEN and CDR2 SYDVKM. V dropped 4 bases and J dropped 0 bases, with 13 bases sitting between them. The CDR3 totals 15 residues. The CDR3 sequence is CASSSYIGSSYEQYF. CDR3 DNA: TGTGCCAGCAGTTCGTACATCGGTAGCTCCTACGAGCAGTACTTC.

The rearrangement links TRBV6-2 or TRBV6-3 to TRBJ1-5; 7 bases are a match to TRBD1. J gave up 3 bases and V 2 bases, and 10 bases lay outside the gene matches. The CDR3 extends over 17 amino acids. CDR1 MNHEY and CDR2 SVGEGT come from the germline V gene. CDR3 sequence: CASSYVGGQLFNQPQHF. In nucleotides, the CDR3 is TGTGCCAGCAGTTACGTCGGGGGACAGCTATTCAATCAGCCCCAGCATTTT.

The chain employs TRBV5-1 and TRBJ2-3, with TRBD2 matching over 7 bases. V shed 0 bases and J 0 bases; nucleotides not matched to a gene: 7. Germline assignment: CDR1 SGHRS and CDR2 YFSETQ. The CDR3 sequence is 17 residues long. For the CDR3, the DNA is TGCGCCAGCAGCTTGGAGCCTAGCGGATCAAGCACAGATACGCAGTATTTT. Protein product: CASSLEPSGSSTDTQYF.

V gene TRBV4-3 combines with J gene TRBJ1-2; no reliable D call. The V gene's germline CDR1 is LGHNA and CDR2 YSLEER. The V and J ends lost 3 bases and 7 bases respectively, with 12 bases between them. CDR3 length: 13 amino acids. In DNA form, the CDR3 reads TGCGCCAGCAGCCAGGAGGAGCGTTTTGGCTACACCTTC. Translating it yields CASSQEERFGYTF.

The genes are TRBV6-5 and TRBJ2-1; 7 bases map to TRBD2. The CDR3 totals 16 residues. Germline loops: CDR1 MNHEY, CDR2 SVGAGI. Unmatched junction bases numbered 5, after V lost 2 bases and J lost 1 base. In DNA form, the CDR3 reads TGTGCCAGCAGTTACAAACTAGCGCAATCCTACAATGAGCAGTTCTTC. Its translation: CASSYKLAQSYNEQFF.

This chain uses TRBV3-1 with TRBJ2-7; D gene ambiguous. This CDR3 is built from 12 residues. CDR1 and CDR2 (germline): LGHDT, YNNKEL (reference sequence). With 2 bases removed from V and 5 bases from J, the gap between germline ends came to 7 bases. CDR3 region: CASSQSANEQYF. As DNA, the CDR3 is TGTGCCAGCAGCCAAAGTGCTAACGAGCAGTACTTC.

In this sample, this clonotype turned up a few times. The chain has TRBV11-1 and TRBJ2-1; TRBD2 matches at 11 bases. J lost 7 bases, V lost 2 bases, and 4 bases had no gene match. This CDR3 has 15 residues. The germline V gene has CDR1 SGHAT and CDR2 FQDESV (reference sequence). In DNA form, the CDR3 reads TGTGCCAGCAGCTTACCGGGACTAGCGGAAAATGAGCAGTTCTTC. Its translation is CASSLPGLAENEQFF.

This clonotype turned up a few times. The V and J genes are TRBV20-1 and TRBJ1-6; maybe TRBD1 (5 bases). CDR3 size: 12 residues. The ends were cut back, 1 base at V and 10 bases at J, with 8 bases in the middle. Germline CDR1 is DFQATT and CDR2 is SNEGSKA (reference sequence). Here the CDR3 DNA reads TGCAGTGCTAGAGGCGAGGGGTCACCCCTCCACTTT. This sequence encodes CSARGEGSPLHF.

This clonotype was counted many times. The gene calls are TRBV20-1 and TRBJ1-2, with D tentatively TRBD1 (5 bases). This CDR3 comprises 14 residues. The germline V gene encodes CDR1 DFQATT and CDR2 SNEGSKA (reference sequence). Between the trimmed V and J ends, which lost 0 bases and 8 bases, there was a span of 16 bases. The CDR3 loop reads CSARDPGTPEGYTF. CDR3 bases: TGCAGTGCTAGAGATCCCGGGACTCCCGAGGGCTACACCTTC.

This rearrangement joins TRBV20-1 to TRBJ2-2, with 8 bases identical to TRBD2. Germline trimming cut 3 bases from V and 4 bases from J; bases unmatched to any gene: 1. Germline V gene sequence: CDR1 DFQATT, CDR2 SNEGSKA (reference sequence). The CDR3 loop spans 13 amino acids. CDR3 DNA: TGCAGTGCTAGCGGGAGGGCCACCGGGGAGCTGTTTTTT. Translation gives CSASGRATGELFF.

The V and J genes are TRBV18 and TRBJ2-7; possibly TRBD2 for D (6 bases). Between the trimmed V and J ends, which lost 0 bases and 2 bases, there was a span of 11 bases. Germline CDR1 and CDR2: KGHSH and LQKENI. This CDR3 region has 15 residues. In DNA, the CDR3 is TGTGCCAGCTCACCACCGGGGAGGACCCCCTACGAGCAGTACTTC. The encoded protein is CASSPPGRTPYEQYF. The full variable domain, its missing parts supplied by reference TRBV18 and TRBJ2-7, is NAGVMQNPRHLVRRRGQEARLRCSPMKGHSHVYWYRQLPEEGLKFMVYLQKENIIDESGMPKERFSAEFPKEGPSILRIQQVVRGDSAAYFCASSPPGRTPYEQYFGPGTRLTVT.

Ten or more counts support this clonotype. J is TRBJ1-5 and V is TRBV12-3 or TRBV12-4, with D unclear. Trimming took 4 bases from V and 0 from J, leaving 4 bases between them. CDR3 size: 13 residues. The CDR3, as DNA: TGTGCCAGCAGTTATATTAGCAATCAGCCCCAGCATTTT. Its translation: CASSYISNQPQHF.

This clonotype appeared many times. The chain couples TRBV29-1 to TRBJ2-2; 8 nucleotides align to TRBD1. The germline V gene encodes CDR1 SQVTM and CDR2 ANQGSEA. The CDR3 consists of 14 residues. Trimming cost V 4 bases and J 2 bases; bases outside gene matches: 3. CDR3 bases: TGCAGCGTTGGGGGACAGGTCAACACCGGGGAGCTGTTTTTT. It yields the protein CSVGGQVNTGELFF.

This clonotype was detected ten times or more. This sequence joins TRBV6-1 and TRBJ1-1; 7 bases map to TRBD1. The V gene's germline CDR1 is MNHNS and CDR2 SASEGT. The V gene end was trimmed by 9 bases and the J gene end by 5 bases; junction bases not matched to a gene: 9. The CDR3 totals 13 residues. CDR3 region: CASYRQGGTEAFF. For the CDR3, the DNA is TGTGCCAGTTATAGACAGGGTGGGACTGAAGCTTTCTTT.

The chain links TRBV3-1 to TRBJ1-1; no clear D. Per germline, CDR1 LGHDT and CDR2 YNNKEL (reference sequence). The CDR3 length is 14 residues. The V gene lost 4 bases and the J gene lost 1 base, with 10 bases spanning the gap. CDR3 amino acids: CASSLPTANTEAFF. In nucleotides, the CDR3 is TGTGCCAGCAGCCTTCCGACGGCGAACACTGAAGCTTTCTTT.